The TCR beta chain described here comes from a study of T cell repertoires in cytomegalovirus infection. Study information: Epitope selection comprised recently identified HLA-C-restricted CMV epitopes and well-studied HLA-B-restricted CMV epitopes. From public TCR beta signatures came an indication of both CMV infection and matching HLA type. Study conclusions and caveats: Clonotype analysis showed dominance of the ex vivo response by HLA-C-restricted CMV-specific TCR beta clonotypes.

CDR1 is LNHDA and CDR2 is SQIVND in the germline V gene (reference sequence). The CDR3 length is 15 residues. The V gene lost 8 bases and the J gene lost 0 bases, with 11 bases spanning the gap. TCRdb reprocessed the reads with MiXCR, giving one entry per CDR3 protein. The data hold approximately 910,000 distinct CDR3 sequences, with less than 40% observed a single time. A word on this clonotype: Its antigen is still unknown.

The chain is built from TRBV19 and TRBJ2-6, with D hard to call. This clonotype was obtained from a human donor in good health (CMV status not recorded). Some clones in this sample may be carry-over from other donors' samples. The starting material was cultured CD8+ T cells from PBMCs, obtained from culture after CMV antigen stimulation. The CDR3 protein is CASADSPSGANVLTF. CDR3 DNA sequence: TGTGCCAGTGCCGACTCGCCCTCTGGGGCCAACGTCCTGACTTTC.